The following is a T cell receptor (beta chain) sequence with its context. Its antigen has not been determined. There are no base qualities to consult, and no much larger clone falls within one base. This entry comes from a study of blood T cell repertoires in COVID-19 (dated by TCRdb to the early 2020s). General notes on the study: Samples covering the acute and convalescent phases of COVID-19 were provided by collaborators in the United States, Italy and Spain. HLA class I and class II types, where available, came from metadata supplied by the sample provider rather than from assay-based typing. Nearly every sample came with metadata listing a de-identified subject ID, COVID-19 status, age in years and sex. The dataset comprised deeply sampled blood TCRbeta repertoires from subjects exposed to, actively infected with, or recovered from COVID-19. The repertoires were made available in a free public database intended to serve as a resource for research on the immune response to SARS-CoV-2. The material from the prospective study consisted of cDNA or gDNA derived from T cells, B-cell-depleted T cells, or PBMCs. The samples were drawn from the first 160 participants of the ongoing ImmuneRACE study and from 1,254 subjects provided by 6 global collaborators. Overall study results and their limits: How much clinical and demographic metadata was included differed by source and by participant, and the metadata was provided uncurated.

At the junction V is shortened by 6 bases and J by 7 bases, with 19 bases in between. The CDR3, cysteine through phenylalanine, is 14 amino acids long. CDR3 DNA is the only sequence kept; it has 42 bases, read in frame from the first base. The germline V gene (reference sequence) specifies SGHNT as CDR1 and YYREEE as CDR2. TCRbeta CDR3 regions were amplified from genomic DNA using the immunoSEQ Assay, a bias-controlled multiplex PCR. In the authors' own workflow: Nucleated cell counts per sample were estimated from amplification of reference gene primers within the assay. To quantify the absolute abundance of each unique TCRbeta CDR3 rearrangement, sequence reads were collapsed and filtered. For each sample, productive Simpson clonality was calculated by taking the square root of Simpson's diversity index across productive rearrangements. TCRdb obtained this table from immuneACCESS and retained in-frame rearrangements with V and J assigned. These tables miss some clones; where compared with another copy, unresolved V genes account for less than half of the shortfall, and the remainder is unexplained. The DNA gave D and trimming, while V, J and clone size come from that table. This sample gives about 120,000 clones in total; 88% of them show up just once. The ten largest clones represent roughly 1.2% of the sample.

Whole blood was collected in K2EDTA tubes by collaborating institutions according to the institutions' own protocols. For TCRbeta analysis, collaborators shipped samples in one of three forms: frozen whole blood, isolated PBMCs, or DNA extracted from either of those sample types. The source of this sequence is a woman older than 75 with acute or convalescent COVID-19. Sequencing was done on a sample of peripheral blood. The receptor chain draws on TRBV5-4 and TRBJ1-1; 6 matching bases give a weak D call of TRBD1. The CDR3 region has the sequence CASTIRGGVSEAFF. The DNA is as follows: TGTGCCAGCACAATTCGGGGGGGCGTTAGTGAAGCTTTCTTT. With the portions outside the CDR3 filled from the reference TRBV5-4 and TRBJ1-1 genes, the complete variable region becomes ETGVTQSPTHLIKTRGQQVTLRCSSQSGHNTVSWYQQALGQGPQFIFQYYREEENGRGNFPPRFSGLQFPNYSSELNVNALELDDSALYLCASTIRGGVSEAFFGQGTRLTVV.